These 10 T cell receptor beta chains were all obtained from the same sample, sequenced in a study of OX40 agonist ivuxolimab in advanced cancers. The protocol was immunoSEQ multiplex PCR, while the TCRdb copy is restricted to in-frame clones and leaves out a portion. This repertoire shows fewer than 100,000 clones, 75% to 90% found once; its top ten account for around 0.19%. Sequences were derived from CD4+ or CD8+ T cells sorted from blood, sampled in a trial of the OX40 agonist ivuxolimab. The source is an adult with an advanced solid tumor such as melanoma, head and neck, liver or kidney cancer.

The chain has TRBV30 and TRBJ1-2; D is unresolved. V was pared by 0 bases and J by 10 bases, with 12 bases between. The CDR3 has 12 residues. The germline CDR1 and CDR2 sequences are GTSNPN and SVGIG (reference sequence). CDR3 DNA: TGTGCCTGGAGTGTAAGTCAAATATCCTACACCTTC. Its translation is CAWSVSQISYTF.

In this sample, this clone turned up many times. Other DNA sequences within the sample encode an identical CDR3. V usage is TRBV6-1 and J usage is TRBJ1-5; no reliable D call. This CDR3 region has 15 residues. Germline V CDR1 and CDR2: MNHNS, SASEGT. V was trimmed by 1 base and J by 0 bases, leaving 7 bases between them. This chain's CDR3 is CASSEVGISNQPQHF. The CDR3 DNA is TGTGCCAGCAGTGAAGTTGGAATTAGCAATCAGCCCCAGCATTTT.

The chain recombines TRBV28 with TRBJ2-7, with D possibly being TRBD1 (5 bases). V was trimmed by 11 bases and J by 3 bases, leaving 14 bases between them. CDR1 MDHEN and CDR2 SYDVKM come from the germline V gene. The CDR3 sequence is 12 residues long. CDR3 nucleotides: TGTGCCGTTCAGGGTATCCTCTACGAGCAGTACTTC. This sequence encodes CAVQGILYEQYF.

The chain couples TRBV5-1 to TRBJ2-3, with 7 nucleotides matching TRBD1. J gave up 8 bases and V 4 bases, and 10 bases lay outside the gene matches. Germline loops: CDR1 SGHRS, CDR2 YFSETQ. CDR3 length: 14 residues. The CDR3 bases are TGCGCCAGCAGCAGTGGACAGGCTATGGGTACGCAGTATTTT. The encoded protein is CASSSGQAMGTQYF.

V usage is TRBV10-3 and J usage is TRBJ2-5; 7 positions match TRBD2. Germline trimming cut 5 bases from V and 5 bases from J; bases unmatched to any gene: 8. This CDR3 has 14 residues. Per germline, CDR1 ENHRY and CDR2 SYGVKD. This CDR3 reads CAISRAGVGETQYF. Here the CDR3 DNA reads TGTGCCATCAGTAGGGCGGGAGTAGGCGAGACCCAGTACTTC.

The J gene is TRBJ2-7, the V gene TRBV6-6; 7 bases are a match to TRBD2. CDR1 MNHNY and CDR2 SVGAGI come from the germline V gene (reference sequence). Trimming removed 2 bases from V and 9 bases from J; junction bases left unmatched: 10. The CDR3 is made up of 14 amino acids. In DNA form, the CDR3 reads TGTGCCAGCAGTTACCCGGCGGCGGGAGCTACGCAGTACTTC. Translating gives CASSYPAAGATQYF.

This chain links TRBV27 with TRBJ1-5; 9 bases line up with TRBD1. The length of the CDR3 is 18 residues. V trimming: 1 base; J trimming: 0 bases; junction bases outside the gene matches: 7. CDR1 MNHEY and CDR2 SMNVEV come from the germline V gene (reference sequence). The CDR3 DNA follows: TGTGCCAGCAGTTTATTTGGGGACAGGGATTATAGCAATCAGCCCCAGCATTTT. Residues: CASSLFGDRDYSNQPQHF.

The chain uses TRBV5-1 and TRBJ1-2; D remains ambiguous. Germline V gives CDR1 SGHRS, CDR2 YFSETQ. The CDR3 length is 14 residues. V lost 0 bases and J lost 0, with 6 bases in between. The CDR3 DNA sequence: TGCGCCAGCAGCTTGGGCCCAGCTAACTATGGCTACACCTTC. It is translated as CASSLGPANYGYTF.

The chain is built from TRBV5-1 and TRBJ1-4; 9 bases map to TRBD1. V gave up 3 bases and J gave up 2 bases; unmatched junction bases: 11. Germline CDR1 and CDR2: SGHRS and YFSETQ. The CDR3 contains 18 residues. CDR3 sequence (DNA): TGCGCCAGCAGCTCCGGGACAGGGCGGTTAGCGACTAATGAAAAACTGTTTTTT. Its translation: CASSSGTGRLATNEKLFF.

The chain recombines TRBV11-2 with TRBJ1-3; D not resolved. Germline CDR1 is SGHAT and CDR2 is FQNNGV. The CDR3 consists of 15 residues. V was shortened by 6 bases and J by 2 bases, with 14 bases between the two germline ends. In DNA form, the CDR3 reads TGTGCCAGCAGAACAAGCGGTCCTGCTGGAAACACCATATATTTT. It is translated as CASRTSGPAGNTIYF.